The 20 T cell receptor beta chains listed next were all sequenced from one sample in a study of Graves' ophthalmopathy and Graves' hyperthyroidism. Scientists amplified the TCR beta CDR3 regions from RNA transcripts. RT-PCR with HTBI primers came first, then second-round multiplex PCR. MiXCR, run by TCRdb on the multiplex PCR reads, gives a single entry per CDR3 protein. The table has some 350,000 distinct CDR3 sequences, roughly 15% seen once; the top ten hold 2% to 3%. The sequencing sample was made of peripheral blood. The receptors stem from an adult woman with stable Graves' hyperthyroidism.

The sample holds many counts of this clonotype. The V call is TRBV27, the J call TRBJ1-6, with TRBD1 matching 10 bases. Germline CDR1 reads MNHEY; CDR2 reads SMNVEV (reference sequence). V lost 0 bases and J lost 10; bases outside the gene matches: 6. The length of the CDR3 is 16 residues. The CDR3: CASSLSGGTGASPLHF. The CDR3 nucleotides are TGTGCCAGCAGTTTATCTGGAGGGACAGGGGCATCACCCCTCCACTTT.

There are many counts of this clonotype. V is TRBV13 and J is TRBJ1-3; 8 positions match TRBD1. CDR3 size: 15 residues. Looked up from germline, CDR1 is PRHDT and CDR2 is FYEKMQ (reference sequence). The V and J ends lost 0 bases and 4 bases, in that order; junction bases with no gene match: 2. The CDR3 region is CASSLGSGGGNTIYF. The CDR3 bases are TGTGCCAGCAGCTTAGGGTCAGGGGGCGGAAACACCATATATTTT.

This clonotype appeared many times. This chain joins TRBV6-5 and TRBJ2-5; 7 nucleotides line up with TRBD2. Germline lookup yields CDR1 MNHEY and CDR2 SVGAGI. J gave up 5 bases and V 1 base, and 1 base lay outside the gene matches. This CDR3 spans 13 amino acids. The CDR3 protein is CASSYFSGETQYF. The CDR3 DNA sequence: TGTGCCAGCAGTTACTTTAGCGGGGAGACCCAGTACTTC.

This clonotype was found many times. V is TRBV20-1 and J is TRBJ1-5; tentatively, D is TRBD1 (6 bases). Germline values: CDR1 DFQATT, CDR2 SNEGSKA (reference sequence). V was cut by 3 bases and J by 3 bases, with 15 bases left in between. The CDR3 has 15 residues. The CDR3 DNA sequence: TGCAGTGCTAGGGGAACAGGGCCCCACAATCAGCCCCAGCATTTT. Protein product: CSARGTGPHNQPQHF.

This clonotype was recorded a few times. J is TRBJ2-2 and V is TRBV10-2; D assignment may be TRBD1 or TRBD2 (6 bases each). V was shortened by 2 bases and J by 5 bases, with 9 bases between the two germline ends. Germline-derived CDR1 and CDR2 are WSHSY and SAAADI. This CDR3 comprises 14 residues. The CDR3 protein is CASSERGGTGELFF. Written as DNA, the CDR3 is TGCGCCAGCAGTGAGAGAGGGGGGACCGGGGAGCTGTTTTTT.

The J gene is TRBJ1-3, the V gene TRBV7-2; D is unclear. Trimming stripped 1 base from V and 5 bases from J, with 12 bases between. The V gene's germline CDR1 is SGHTA and CDR2 FQGNSA. The CDR3 length is 15 residues. This CDR3 reads CASSLGPGGRNTIYF. CDR3 coding DNA: TGTGCCAGCAGCTTAGGGCCGGGCGGGCGAAACACCATATATTTT. Full variable domain (rest looked up from reference TRBV7-2 and TRBJ1-3): GAGVSQSPSNKVTEKGKDVELRCDPISGHTALYWYRQSLGQGLEFLIYFQGNSAPDKSGLPSDRFSAERTGGSVSTLTIQRTQQEDSAVYLCASSLGPGGRNTIYFGEGSWLTVV.

This clonotype has a count of ten or more. The chain is built from TRBV5-6 and TRBJ1-1; no clear D gene. The CDR3 totals 14 residues. CDR1 SGHDT and CDR2 YYEEEE come from the germline V gene. V lost 2 bases, J lost 3 bases, and 11 bases lay in between. The CDR3: CASSFPSGDTEAFF. The CDR3 DNA is TGTGCCAGCAGCTTCCCTTCTGGAGACACTGAAGCTTTCTTT.

This clonotype appeared many times. A much larger clone differs by one base, so this may be a read error. J is TRBJ2-5 and V is TRBV28; D may be TRBD2 (5 bases). This CDR3 comprises 14 residues. The germline CDR1 and CDR2 sequences are MDHEN and SYDVKM. Trimming removed 4 bases from V and 7 bases from J, with 16 bases in between. CDR3 sequence: CASSSPYLRVTQYF. The CDR3 coding sequence is TGTGCCAGCAGTTCCCCTTACCTGAGGGTGACCCAGTACTTC.

This clonotype appeared a few times. The V and J genes are TRBV6-1 and TRBJ1-5, with D uncertain. Germline V gene data show CDR1 as MNHNS and CDR2 as SASEGT. The CDR3 runs 13 residues. With 1 base removed from V and 7 bases from J, the gap between germline ends came to 8 bases. CDR3 amino acids: CASSEVREQPQHF. The CDR3 DNA reads TGTGCCAGCAGTGAAGTAAGGGAACAGCCCCAGCATTTT.

This clonotype was counted many times. In DNA form, the CDR3 reads TGCGCCAGCAGCTTGGGAGACAGGCCCTCTCTGAACGAGCAGTACTTC. Protein sequence: CASSLGDRPSLNEQYF. V and J are TRBV5-1 and TRBJ2-7; D perhaps matches TRBD1 (6 bases). The germline V gene has CDR1 SGHRS and CDR2 YFSETQ. V shed 0 bases and J shed 5 bases, with 18 bases lying between them. The CDR3 spans 16 residues.

This clonotype has at least ten counts. The rearrangement joins TRBV2 to TRBJ2-7; tentatively, D is TRBD1 (6 bases). Germline V gives CDR1 SNHLY, CDR2 FYNNEI. V lost 7 bases and J 3 bases, leaving 19 bases between the germline ends. The CDR3 has 15 residues. CDR3 sequence reads: CASTDFMGQLYEQYF. CDR3 DNA: TGTGCCAGCACTGATTTTATGGGACAACTCTACGAGCAGTACTTC.

This clonotype was seen many times. V gene TRBV28 combines with J gene TRBJ1-1; D is possibly TRBD1 (5 bases). CDR1 and CDR2 from the germline V gene are MDHEN and SYDVKM. The length of the CDR3 is 13 residues. V was cut by 3 bases and J by 5 bases, with 10 bases left in between. The chain's CDR3 is CASSLGRWTEAFF. CDR3 DNA: TGTGCCAGCAGTTTGGGACGGTGGACTGAAGCTTTCTTT.

In this sample, this clonotype turned up many times. This sequence joins TRBV6-1 and TRBJ1-5; possibly TRBD1 for D (5 bases). V dropped 3 bases and J dropped 0 bases, with 15 bases sitting between them. The CDR3 runs 17 residues. Germline CDR1 is MNHNS and CDR2 is SASEGT. The DNA of the CDR3 is TGTGCCAGCAGTGATCAGGGTGCGTTCTATAGCAATCAGCCCCAGCATTTT. As protein: CASSDQGAFYSNQPQHF.

This clonotype came up many times. The J gene is TRBJ2-7, the V gene TRBV3-1; D unclear. The germline V gene has CDR1 LGHDT and CDR2 YNNKEL (reference sequence). The CDR3 is made up of 13 amino acids. Trimming cost V 3 bases and J 3 bases, with 9 bases left between them. CDR3 in amino acids: CASSHVNGYEQYF. The CDR3 DNA follows: TGTGCCAGCAGCCACGTCAATGGCTACGAGCAGTACTTC.

This clonotype was found a few times. The chain has TRBV13 and TRBJ2-7, with TRBD2 identical over 14 bases. Germline assignment: CDR1 PRHDT and CDR2 FYEKMQ (reference sequence). CDR3 length equals 22 residues. After removal of 0 bases from V and 0 bases from J, the junction contained 16 bases not matched to a gene. CDR3 in DNA: TGTGCCAGCAGCTTAGGCTACCGCCCTCCGGGACTAGCGGGAGATAGCTCCTACGAGCAGTACTTC. Amino acid sequence: CASSLGYRPPGLAGDSSYEQYF. Variable domain in full (rest from reference TRBV13 and TRBJ2-7): AAGVIQSPRHLIKEKRETATLKCYPIPRHDTVYWYQQGPGQDPQFLISFYEKMQSDKGSIPDRFSAQQFSDYHSELNMSSLELGDSALYFCASSLGYRPPGLAGDSSYEQYFGPGTRLTVT.

This clonotype was found many times. The rearrangement uses TRBV6-2 or TRBV6-3 and TRBJ1-2; D is unresolved. V was trimmed by 4 bases and J by 5 bases, leaving 11 bases between them. Germline V gene sequence: CDR1 MNHEY, CDR2 SVGEGT. The CDR3 sequence is 13 residues long. CDR3 in amino acids: CASSSEVVYGYTF. The DNA of the CDR3 is TGTGCCAGCAGTTCCGAGGTCGTGTATGGCTACACCTTC.

At least ten counts were recorded for this clonotype. V usage is TRBV28 and J usage is TRBJ1-1; 7 bases map to TRBD1. V was pared by 9 bases and J by 2 bases, with 12 bases of the junction left unmatched. The CDR3 has 15 residues. Germline V gene lookup returns CDR1 MDHEN and CDR2 SYDVKM. CDR3 residues: CASFSSGQSNTEAFF. The CDR3 DNA sequence: TGTGCCAGTTTTTCCTCGGGACAGAGCAACACTGAAGCTTTCTTT.

In its sample, this clonotype was seen a few times. A clone one base away is much larger, so this may be a read error. The chain is built from TRBV20-1 and TRBJ1-2; a weak D match, TRBD1 (6 bases). The CDR3 covers 12 residues. CDR1 and CDR2 (germline): DFQATT, SNEGSKA (reference sequence). CDR3 in amino acids: CSARTGVGGHTF. CDR3 in DNA: TGCAGTGCTAGGACAGGAGTCGGTGGCCACACCTTC.

There are a few counts of this clonotype. The CDR3 sequence: CASRTPGLLTGELFF. In nucleotides, the CDR3 is TGTGCCAGCAGGACACCGGGACTCCTCACCGGGGAGCTGTTTTTT. The J gene is TRBJ2-2, the V gene TRBV7-3, with D maybe TRBD2 (6 bases). CDR1 SGHTA and CDR2 FQGTGA come from the germline V gene. The CDR3 has 15 residues. V lost 6 bases to trimming and J lost 4 bases, with 15 bases between them.

This clonotype was detected many times. V and J are TRBV28 and TRBJ2-7; the D is unclear. Germline CDR1 MDHEN, CDR2 SYDVKM. Between the trimmed V and J ends, which lost 2 bases and 2 bases, there was a span of 13 bases. The CDR3 runs to 15 residues. The CDR3 DNA reads TGTGCCAGCAGTTTAACGCCAGAGTTCACCTACGAGCAGTACTTC. Encoded protein: CASSLTPEFTYEQYF.